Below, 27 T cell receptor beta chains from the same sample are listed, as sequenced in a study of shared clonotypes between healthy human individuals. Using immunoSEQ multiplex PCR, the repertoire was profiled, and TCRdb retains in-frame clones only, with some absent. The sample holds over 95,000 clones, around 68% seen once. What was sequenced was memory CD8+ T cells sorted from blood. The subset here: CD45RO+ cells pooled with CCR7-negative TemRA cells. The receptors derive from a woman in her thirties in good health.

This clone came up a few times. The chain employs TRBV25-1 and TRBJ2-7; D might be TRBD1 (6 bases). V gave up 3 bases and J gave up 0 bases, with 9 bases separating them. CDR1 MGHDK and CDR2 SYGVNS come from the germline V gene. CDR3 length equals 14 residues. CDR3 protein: CASSETGHSYEQYF. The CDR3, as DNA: TGTGCCAGCAGTGAGACGGGACACTCCTACGAGCAGTACTTC.

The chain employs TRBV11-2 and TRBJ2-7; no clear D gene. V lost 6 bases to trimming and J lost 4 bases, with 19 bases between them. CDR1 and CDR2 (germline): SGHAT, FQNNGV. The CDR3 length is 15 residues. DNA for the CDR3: TGTGCCAGCAGTGATAGGGTGGGCGGAGCATACGAGCAGTACTTC. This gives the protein CASSDRVGGAYEQYF.

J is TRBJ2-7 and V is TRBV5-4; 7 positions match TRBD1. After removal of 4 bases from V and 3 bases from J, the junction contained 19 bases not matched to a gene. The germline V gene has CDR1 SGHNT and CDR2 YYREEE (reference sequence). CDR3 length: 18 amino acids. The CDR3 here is CASSATPRQGVRRYEQYF. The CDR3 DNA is TGTGCCAGCAGCGCAACGCCGAGACAGGGAGTAAGGCGCTACGAGCAGTACTTC. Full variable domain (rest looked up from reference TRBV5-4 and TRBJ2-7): ETGVTQSPTHLIKTRGQQVTLRCSSQSGHNTVSWYQQALGQGPQFIFQYYREEENGRGNFPPRFSGLQFPNYSSELNVNALELDDSALYLCASSATPRQGVRRYEQYFGPGTRLTVT.

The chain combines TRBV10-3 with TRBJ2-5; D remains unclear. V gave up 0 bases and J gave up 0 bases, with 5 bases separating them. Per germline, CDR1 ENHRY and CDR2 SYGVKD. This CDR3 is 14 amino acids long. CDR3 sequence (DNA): TGTGCCATCAGTGAGTCTTTGGACCAAGAGACCCAGTACTTC. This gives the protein CAISESLDQETQYF.

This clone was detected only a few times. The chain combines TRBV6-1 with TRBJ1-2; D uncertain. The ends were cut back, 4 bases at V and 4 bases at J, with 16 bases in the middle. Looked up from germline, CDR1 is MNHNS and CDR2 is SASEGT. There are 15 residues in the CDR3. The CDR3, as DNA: TGTGCCAGCAGTGGTCGGCAGGAGGGCCTCTATGGCTACACCTTC. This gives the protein CASSGRQEGLYGYTF.

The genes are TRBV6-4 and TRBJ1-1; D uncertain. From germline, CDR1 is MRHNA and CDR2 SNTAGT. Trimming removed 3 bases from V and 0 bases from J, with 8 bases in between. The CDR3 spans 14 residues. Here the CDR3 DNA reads TGTGCCAGCAGTGATTCTGAGATGAACACTGAAGCTTTCTTT. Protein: CASSDSEMNTEAFF.

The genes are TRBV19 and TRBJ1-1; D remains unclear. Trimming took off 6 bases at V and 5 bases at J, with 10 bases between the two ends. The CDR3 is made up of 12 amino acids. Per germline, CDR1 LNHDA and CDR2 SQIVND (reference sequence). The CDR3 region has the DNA TGTGCCAGTAGCACGGGTTGGACTGAAGCTTTCTTT. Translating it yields CASSTGWTEAFF.

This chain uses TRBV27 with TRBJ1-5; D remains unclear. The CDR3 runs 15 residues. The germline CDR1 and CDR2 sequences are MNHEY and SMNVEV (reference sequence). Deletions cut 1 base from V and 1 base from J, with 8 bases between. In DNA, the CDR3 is TGTGCCAGCAGTTTATACTTGAACAGCAATCAGCCCCAGCATTTT. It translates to CASSLYLNSNQPQHF.

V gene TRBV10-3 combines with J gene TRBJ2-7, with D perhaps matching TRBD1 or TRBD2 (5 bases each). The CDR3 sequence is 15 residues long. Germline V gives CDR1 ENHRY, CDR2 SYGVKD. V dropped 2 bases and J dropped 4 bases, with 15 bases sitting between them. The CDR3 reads CAISENPGPNYEQYF. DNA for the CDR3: TGTGCCATCAGTGAGAATCCGGGACCCAATTACGAGCAGTACTTC.

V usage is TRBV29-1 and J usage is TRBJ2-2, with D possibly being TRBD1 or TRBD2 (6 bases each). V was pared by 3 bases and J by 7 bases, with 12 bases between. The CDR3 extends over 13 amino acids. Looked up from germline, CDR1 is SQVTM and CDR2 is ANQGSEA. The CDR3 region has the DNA TGCAGCGTTGATACAGGGACTGACGGGGAGCTGTTTTTT. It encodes CSVDTGTDGELFF.

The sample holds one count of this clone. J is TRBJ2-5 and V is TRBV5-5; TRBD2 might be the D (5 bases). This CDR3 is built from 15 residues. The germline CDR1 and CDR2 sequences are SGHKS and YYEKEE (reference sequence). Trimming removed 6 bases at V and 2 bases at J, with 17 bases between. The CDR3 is CASNPFGGFQETQYF. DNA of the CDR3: TGTGCCAGCAACCCCTTTGGCGGGTTTCAAGAGACCCAGTACTTC.

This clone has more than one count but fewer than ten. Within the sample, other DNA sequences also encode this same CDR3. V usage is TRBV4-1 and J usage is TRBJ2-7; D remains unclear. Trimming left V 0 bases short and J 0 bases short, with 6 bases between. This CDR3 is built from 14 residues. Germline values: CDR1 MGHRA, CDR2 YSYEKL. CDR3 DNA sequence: TGCGCCAGCAGCCAAGATCCAGGCTCCTACGAGCAGTACTTC. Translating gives CASSQDPGSYEQYF.

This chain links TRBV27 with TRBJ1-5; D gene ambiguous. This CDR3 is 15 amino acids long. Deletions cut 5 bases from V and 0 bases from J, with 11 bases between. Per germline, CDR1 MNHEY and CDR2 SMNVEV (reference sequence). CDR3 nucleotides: TGTGCCAGCAGTACAACGACTTTTAGCAATCAGCCCCAGCATTTT. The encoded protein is CASSTTTFSNQPQHF.

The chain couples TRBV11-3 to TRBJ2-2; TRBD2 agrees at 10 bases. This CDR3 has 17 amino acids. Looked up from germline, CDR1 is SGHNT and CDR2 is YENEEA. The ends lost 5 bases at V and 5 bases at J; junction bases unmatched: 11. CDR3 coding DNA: TGTGCCAGCAGCGCCGGGACTAGCGAGTTTAGGACCGGGGAGCTGTTTTTT. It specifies CASSAGTSEFRTGELFF.

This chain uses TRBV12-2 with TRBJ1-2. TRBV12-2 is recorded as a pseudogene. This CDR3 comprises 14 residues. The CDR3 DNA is TGTGCCAGCAGCCCGTCAGAGGAATCGGCTGGCTACACCTTC. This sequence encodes CASSPSEESAGYTF.

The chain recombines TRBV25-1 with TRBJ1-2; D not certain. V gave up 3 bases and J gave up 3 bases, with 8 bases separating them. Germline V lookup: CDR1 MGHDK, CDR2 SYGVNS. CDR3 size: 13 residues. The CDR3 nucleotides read TGTGCCAGCAGTGACACAGTGGACTATGGCTACACCTTC. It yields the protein CASSDTVDYGYTF.

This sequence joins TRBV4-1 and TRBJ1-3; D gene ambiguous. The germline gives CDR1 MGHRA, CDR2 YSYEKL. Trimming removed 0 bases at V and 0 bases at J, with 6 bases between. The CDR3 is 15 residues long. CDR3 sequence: CASSQEQHSGNTIYF. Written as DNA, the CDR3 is TGCGCCAGCAGCCAAGAACAGCACTCTGGAAACACCATATATTTT.

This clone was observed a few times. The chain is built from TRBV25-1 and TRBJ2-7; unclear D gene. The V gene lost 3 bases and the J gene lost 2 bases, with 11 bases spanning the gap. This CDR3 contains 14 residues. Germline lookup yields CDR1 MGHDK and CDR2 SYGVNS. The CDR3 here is CASSEAGSTYEQYF. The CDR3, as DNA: TGTGCCAGCAGTGAGGCCGGGTCCACCTACGAGCAGTACTTC.

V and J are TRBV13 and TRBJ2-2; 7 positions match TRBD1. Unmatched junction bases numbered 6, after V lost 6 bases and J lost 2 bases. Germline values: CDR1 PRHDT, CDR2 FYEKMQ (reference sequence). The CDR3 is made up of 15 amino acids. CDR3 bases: TGTGCCAGCAGTTCCGGGACAGACAACACCGGGGAGCTGTTTTTT. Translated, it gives CASSSGTDNTGELFF.

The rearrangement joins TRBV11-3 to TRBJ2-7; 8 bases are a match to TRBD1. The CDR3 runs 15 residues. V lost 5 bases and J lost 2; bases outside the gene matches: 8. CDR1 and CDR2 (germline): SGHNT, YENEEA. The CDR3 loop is CASSPDRGKTYEQYF. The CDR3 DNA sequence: TGTGCCAGCAGCCCTGACAGGGGCAAGACCTACGAGCAGTACTTC.

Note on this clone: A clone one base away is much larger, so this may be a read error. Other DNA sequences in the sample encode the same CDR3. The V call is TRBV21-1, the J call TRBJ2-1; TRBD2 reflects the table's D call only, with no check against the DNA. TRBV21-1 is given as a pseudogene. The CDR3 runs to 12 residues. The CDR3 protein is CASSKRENEQFF. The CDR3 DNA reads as TGTGCCAGCAGTAAGCGGGAGAATGAGCAGTTCTTC.

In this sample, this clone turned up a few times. The CDR3 DNA reads TGTGCCAGCAGCCCCGGTGGGGTAGCAAACACCATATATTTT. Translation: CASSPGGVANTIYF. The chain joins TRBV28 to TRBJ1-3; D is unresolved. Trimming stripped 6 bases from V and 6 bases from J, with 15 bases between. This CDR3 has 14 residues. Germline CDR1 reads MDHEN; CDR2 reads SYDVKM.

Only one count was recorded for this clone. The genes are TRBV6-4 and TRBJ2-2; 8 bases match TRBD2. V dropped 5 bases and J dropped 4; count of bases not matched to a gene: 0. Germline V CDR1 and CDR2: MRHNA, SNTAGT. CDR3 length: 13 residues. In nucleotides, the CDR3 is TGTGCCAGCAGTACTAGCGGCACCGGGGAGCTGTTTTTT. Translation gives CASSTSGTGELFF.

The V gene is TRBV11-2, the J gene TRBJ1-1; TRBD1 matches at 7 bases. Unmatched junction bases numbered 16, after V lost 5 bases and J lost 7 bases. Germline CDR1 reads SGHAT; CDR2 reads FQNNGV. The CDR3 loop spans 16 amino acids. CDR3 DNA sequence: TGTGCCAGCAGCACCCGACAGGGCGGCGGTGTGGGTGAAGCTTTCTTT. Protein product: CASSTRQGGGVGEAFF. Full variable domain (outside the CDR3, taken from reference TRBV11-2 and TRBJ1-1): EAGVAQSPRYKIIEKRQSVAFWCNPISGHATLYWYQQILGQGPKLLIQFQNNGVVDDSQLPKDRFSAERLKGVDSTLKIQPAKLEDSAVYLCASSTRQGGGVGEAFFGQGTRLTVV.

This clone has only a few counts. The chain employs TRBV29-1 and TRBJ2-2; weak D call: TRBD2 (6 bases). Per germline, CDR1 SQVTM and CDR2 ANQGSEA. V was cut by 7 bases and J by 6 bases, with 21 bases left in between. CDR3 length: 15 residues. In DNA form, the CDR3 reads TGCAGCGCTAAGCCCACCTCGGGAGACGCCGGGGAGCTGTTTTTT. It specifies CSAKPTSGDAGELFF.

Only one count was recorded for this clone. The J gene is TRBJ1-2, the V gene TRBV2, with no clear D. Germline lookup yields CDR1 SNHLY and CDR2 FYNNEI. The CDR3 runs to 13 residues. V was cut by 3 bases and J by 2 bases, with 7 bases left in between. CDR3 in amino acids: CASSEEQNYGYTF. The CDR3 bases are TGTGCCAGCAGTGAGGAACAGAACTATGGCTACACCTTC. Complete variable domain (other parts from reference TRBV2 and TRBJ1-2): EPEVTQTPSHQVTQMGQEVILRCVPISNHLYFYWYRQILGQKVEFLVSFYNNEISEKSEIFDDQFSVERPDGSNFTLKIRSTKLEDSAMYFCASSEEQNYGYTFGSGTRLTVV.

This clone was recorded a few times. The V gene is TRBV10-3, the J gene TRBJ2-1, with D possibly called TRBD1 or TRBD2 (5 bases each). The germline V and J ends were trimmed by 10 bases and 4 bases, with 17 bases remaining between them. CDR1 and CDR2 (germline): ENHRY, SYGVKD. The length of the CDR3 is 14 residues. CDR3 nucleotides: TGTGCCACGACAACGACAGCGGAGTACAATGAGCAGTTCTTC. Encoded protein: CATTTTAEYNEQFF.